These 17 T cell receptor beta chains were all obtained from the same sample, sequenced in a study of T-cell reconstitution after alpha-beta-depleted transplantation in children. Preparation of the TCRbeta library was carried out with unique molecular identifiers. One entry per CDR3 protein, called by TCRdb with MiXCR from the PCR reads. The table includes about 830,000 distinct CDR3 sequences, roughly 15% detected once. Here the sequenced sample was PBMCs, mostly from graft donor cells, taken 360 days after TCRalphabeta/CD19-depleted stem cell transplant. These receptors were taken from a male patient younger than 18 who had a stem cell transplant for acute lymphoblastic leukemia, so the T cells may come from the graft donor.

This clonotype was found many times. V usage is TRBV7-9 and J usage is TRBJ2-3; D call uncertain. The CDR3 has 13 residues. Germline V gives CDR1 SEHNR, CDR2 FQNEAQ (reference sequence). V lost 5 bases and J 4 bases, leaving 10 bases between the germline ends. The CDR3 here is CASSRLGADTQYF. DNA for the CDR3: TGTGCCAGCAGCCGATTGGGTGCAGATACGCAGTATTTT. Full variable domain (missing parts from reference TRBV7-9 and TRBJ2-3): DTGVSQNPRHKITKRGQNVTFRCDPISEHNRLYWYRQTLGQGPEFLTYFQNEAQLEKSRLLSDRFSAERPKGSFSTLEIQRTEQGDSAMYLCASSRLGADTQYFGPGTRLTVL.

The table lists this clonotype with a few counts. This CDR3 reads CASSAHRVYEQYF. The CDR3 DNA reads TGTGCCAGCAGCGCGCACAGGGTTTACGAGCAGTACTTC. V is TRBV7-6 and J is TRBJ2-7; TRBD1 is a possible D gene (6 bases). The CDR3 has 13 residues. The ends were cut back, 5 bases at V and 4 bases at J, with 12 bases in the middle. Per germline, CDR1 SGHVS and CDR2 FNYEAQ.

The chain recombines TRBV29-1 with TRBJ1-2; tentatively, D is TRBD1 (6 bases). V was cut by 1 base and J by 8 bases, with 20 bases left in between. CDR1 is SQVTM and CDR2 is ANQGSEA in the germline V gene. This CDR3 region has 15 residues. CDR3 nucleotides: TGCAGCGTTGAAGTCAGGGTCAGGGGTTCAGAAGGCTACACCTTC. Its protein product is CSVEVRVRGSEGYTF. Full variable domain (missing parts from reference TRBV29-1 and TRBJ1-2): SAVISQKPSRDICQRGTSLTIQCQVDSQVTMMFWYRQQPGQSLTLIATANQGSEATYESGFVIDKFPISRPNLTFSTLTVSNMSPEDSSIYLCSVEVRVRGSEGYTFGSGTRLTVV.

The table lists this clonotype with many counts. V is TRBV19 and J is TRBJ2-1; weak D call: TRBD1 (5 bases). The CDR3 length is 13 residues. CDR1 and CDR2 (germline): LNHDA, SQIVND (reference sequence). V was shortened by 11 bases and J by 0 bases, with 11 bases between the two germline ends. As DNA, the CDR3 is TGTGCCTCTGGGGCCAGCTCCTACAATGAGCAGTTCTTC. This gives the protein CASGASSYNEQFF.

This chain connects TRBV25-1 to TRBJ2-1; D is uncertain. The ends were cut back, 2 bases at V and 1 base at J, with 9 bases in the middle. The CDR3 contains 15 residues. Germline V gives CDR1 MGHDK, CDR2 SYGVNS. The CDR3 loop reads CASSEEELSYNEQFF. For the CDR3, the DNA is TGTGCCAGCAGTGAAGAGGAGCTTTCCTACAATGAGCAGTTCTTC.

CDR3 residues: CASSDGLGVNYEQYF. The CDR3 coding sequence is TGCGCCAGCAGTGATGGTCTAGGGGTTAACTACGAGCAGTACTTC. V is TRBV10-1 and J is TRBJ2-7; D perhaps matches TRBD1 (5 bases). The CDR3 extends over 15 amino acids. Germline V gene data show CDR1 as WNHNN and CDR2 as SYGVQD (reference sequence). V lost 3 bases to trimming and J lost 3 bases, with 15 bases between them.

The V call is TRBV12-3 or TRBV12-4, the J call TRBJ2-5, with TRBD2 matching 9 bases. The CDR3 covers 15 residues. V was pared by 5 bases and J by 5 bases, with 9 bases of the junction left unmatched. Here the CDR3 DNA reads TGTGCCAGCAGTCCCACCCCTAGCGGGACTGAGACCCAGTACTTC. It codes for CASSPTPSGTETQYF.

The chain is built from TRBV3-1 and TRBJ1-1; 9 positions agree with TRBD1. Germline trimming cut 4 bases from V and 5 bases from J; bases unmatched to any gene: 5. CDR1 LGHDT and CDR2 YNNKEL come from the germline V gene (reference sequence). The CDR3 has 14 amino acids. The CDR3 region is CASSRGTGRTEAFF. The CDR3 coding sequence is TGTGCCAGCAGCCGAGGGACAGGGCGGACTGAAGCTTTCTTT.

This clonotype was seen ten or more times. The CDR3 DNA reads TGCAGTGCTGGGGACAGGGGGCTTTACGGGGAGCTGTTTTTT. Amino acids: CSAGDRGLYGELFF. The chain links TRBV20-1 to TRBJ2-2, with 12 positions matching TRBD1. J gave up 7 bases and V 5 bases, and 5 bases lay outside the gene matches. The CDR3 is made up of 14 amino acids. Looked up from germline, CDR1 is DFQATT and CDR2 is SNEGSKA (reference sequence).

This clonotype has only a few counts. The genes are TRBV6-1 and TRBJ2-7; no firm D call. V lost 6 bases, J lost 2 bases, and 14 bases lay in between. Germline V gene data show CDR1 as MNHNS and CDR2 as SASEGT. The CDR3 extends over 14 amino acids. In nucleotides, the CDR3 is TGTGCCAGCAGCCGAGGACGGAAAACCTACGAGCAGTACTTC. Protein: CASSRGRKTYEQYF.

This clonotype was recorded a few times. The chain employs TRBV12-3 or TRBV12-4 and TRBJ2-5; D is possibly TRBD2 (5 bases). Trimming removed 3 bases at V and 2 bases at J, with 16 bases between. The CDR3 is made up of 16 amino acids. DNA for the CDR3: TGTGCCAGCAGTTTCGGTAGATTAGCGAGACAAGAGACCCAGTACTTC. It encodes CASSFGRLARQETQYF.

The rearrangement uses TRBV7-2 and TRBJ2-7; D is undetermined. CDR1 is SGHTA, CDR2 FQGNSA, per germline. The CDR3 spans 13 residues. Trimming shortened V by 5 bases and J by 5 bases, and 13 bases separated the two germline ends. The CDR3 protein is CASSISTRNEQYF. The DNA of the CDR3 is TGTGCCAGCAGCATCTCGACCCGGAACGAGCAGTACTTC.

The V and J genes are TRBV5-1 and TRBJ2-2; the match to TRBD2 covers 8 bases. J gave up 0 bases and V 4 bases, and 5 bases lay outside the gene matches. The germline V gene has CDR1 SGHRS and CDR2 YFSETQ. The CDR3 spans 16 residues. The CDR3 sequence is CASSREGQTNTGELFF. Here the CDR3 DNA reads TGCGCCAGCAGCCGGGAGGGACAAACGAACACCGGGGAGCTGTTTTTT.

This clonotype was seen many times. The CDR3 nucleotides are TGTGCCACCATGCCCCAGGGGAAGGGTGAGCAGTTCTTC. Residues: CATMPQGKGEQFF. The rearrangement links TRBV24-1 to TRBJ2-1; D is perhaps TRBD1 (6 bases). Trimming cost V 8 bases and J 9 bases, with 16 bases left between them. This CDR3 comprises 13 residues. Germline CDR1 reads KGHDR; CDR2 reads SFDVKD.

About this clonotype: Lacking the conserved final phenylalanine or tryptophan, this CDR3 likely reflects a read error. The V and J genes are TRBV25-1 and TRBJ1-4, with a weak D call TRBD1 (5 bases). Germline assignment: CDR1 MGHDK and CDR2 SYGVNS. The length of the CDR3 is 14 residues. V was cut by 9 bases and J by 4 bases, with 15 bases left in between. Written as DNA, the CDR3 is TGTGCCAGTCGCCGCGGGACGGGTAATGAAAAACTGTTTTAT. This translates into CASRRGTGNEKLFY.

The V call is TRBV7-2, the J call TRBJ2-1; a possible D gene is TRBD2 (6 bases). V was cut by 5 bases and J by 7 bases, with 12 bases left in between. Germline CDR1 reads SGHTA; CDR2 reads FQGNSA. This CDR3 spans 13 amino acids. DNA of the CDR3: TGTGCCAGCAGCGTACCGGCGGGGAATGAGCAGTTCTTC. Its protein product is CASSVPAGNEQFF.

This clonotype appeared many times. V usage is TRBV5-1 and J usage is TRBJ2-1; 8 bases fit TRBD2. The CDR3 contains 15 residues. V shed 3 bases, J shed 2 bases, and the junction held 4 bases outside the gene matches. Germline assignment: CDR1 SGHRS and CDR2 YFSETQ. In DNA, the CDR3 is TGCGCCAGCAGCTCCCCGGGAGGGCCCTACAATGAGCAGTTCTTC. This encodes CASSSPGGPYNEQFF.